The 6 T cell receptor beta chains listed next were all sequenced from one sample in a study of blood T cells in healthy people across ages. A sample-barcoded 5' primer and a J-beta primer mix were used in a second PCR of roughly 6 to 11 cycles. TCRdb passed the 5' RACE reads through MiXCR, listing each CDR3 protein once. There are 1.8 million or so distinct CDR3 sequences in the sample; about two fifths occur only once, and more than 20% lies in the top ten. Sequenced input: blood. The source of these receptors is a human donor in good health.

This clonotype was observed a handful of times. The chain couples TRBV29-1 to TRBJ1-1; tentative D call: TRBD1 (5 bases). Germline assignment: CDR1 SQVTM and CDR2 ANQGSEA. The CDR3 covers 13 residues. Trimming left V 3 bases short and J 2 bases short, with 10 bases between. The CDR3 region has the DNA TGCAGCGTTGATGGGCAGGGCAACACTGAAGCTTTCTTT. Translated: CSVDGQGNTEAFF. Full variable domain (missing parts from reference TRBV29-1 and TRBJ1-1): SAVISQKPSRDICQRGTSLTIQCQVDSQVTMMFWYRQQPGQSLTLIATANQGSEATYESGFVIDKFPISRPNLTFSTLTVSNMSPEDSSIYLCSVDGQGNTEAFFGQGTRLTVV.

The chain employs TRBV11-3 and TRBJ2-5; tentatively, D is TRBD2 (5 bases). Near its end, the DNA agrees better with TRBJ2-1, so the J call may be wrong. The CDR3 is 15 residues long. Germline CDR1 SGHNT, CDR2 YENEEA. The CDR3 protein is CASSLGGGFLNEQFF. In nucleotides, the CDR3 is TGTGCCAGCAGCTTAGGCGGCGGGTTCCTAAATGAGCAGTTCTTC.

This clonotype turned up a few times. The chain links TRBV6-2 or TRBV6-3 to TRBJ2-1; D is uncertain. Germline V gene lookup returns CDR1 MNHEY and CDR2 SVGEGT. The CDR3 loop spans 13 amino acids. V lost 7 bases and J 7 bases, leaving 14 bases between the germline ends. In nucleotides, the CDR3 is TGTGCCAGCACTCTCGACTCGTTTAATGAGCAGTTCTTC. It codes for CASTLDSFNEQFF.

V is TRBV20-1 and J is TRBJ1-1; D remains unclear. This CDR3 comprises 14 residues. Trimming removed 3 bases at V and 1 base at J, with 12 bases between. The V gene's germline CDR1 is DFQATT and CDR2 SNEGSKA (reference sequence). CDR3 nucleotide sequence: TGCAGTGCTAGCCTACGATTGGAGAACACTGAAGCTTTCTTT. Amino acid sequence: CSASLRLENTEAFF.

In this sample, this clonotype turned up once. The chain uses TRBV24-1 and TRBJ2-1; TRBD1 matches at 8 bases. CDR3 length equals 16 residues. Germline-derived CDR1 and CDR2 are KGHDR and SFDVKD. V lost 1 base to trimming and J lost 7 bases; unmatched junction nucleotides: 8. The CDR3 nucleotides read TGTGCCACCAGTGATTTAGTCAGGGGGCGGTGGAATGAGCAGTTCTTC. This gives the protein CATSDLVRGRWNEQFF.

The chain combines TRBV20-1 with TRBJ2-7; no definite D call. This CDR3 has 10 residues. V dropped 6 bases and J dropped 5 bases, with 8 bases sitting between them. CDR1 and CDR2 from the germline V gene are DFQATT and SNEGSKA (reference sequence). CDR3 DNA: TGCAGTGCCCTTGGGAACGAGCAGTACTTC. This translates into CSALGNEQYF.